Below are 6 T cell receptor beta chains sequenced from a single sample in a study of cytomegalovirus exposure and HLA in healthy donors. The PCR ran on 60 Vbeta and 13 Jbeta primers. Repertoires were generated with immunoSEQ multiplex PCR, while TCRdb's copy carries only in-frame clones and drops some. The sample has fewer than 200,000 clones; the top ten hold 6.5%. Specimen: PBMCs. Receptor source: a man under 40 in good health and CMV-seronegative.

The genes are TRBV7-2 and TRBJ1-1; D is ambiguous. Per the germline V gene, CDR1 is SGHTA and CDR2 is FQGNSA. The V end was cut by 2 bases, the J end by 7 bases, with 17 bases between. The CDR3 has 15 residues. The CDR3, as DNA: TGTGCCAGCAGCTTACAAGTCCCGGGGAAGGTTGAAGCTTTCTTT. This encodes CASSLQVPGKVEAFF.

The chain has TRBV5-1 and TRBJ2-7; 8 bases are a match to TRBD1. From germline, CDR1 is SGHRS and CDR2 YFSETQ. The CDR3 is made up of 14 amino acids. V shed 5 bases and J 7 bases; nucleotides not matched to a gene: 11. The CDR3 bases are TGCGCCAGCAGGGCGGGGACAGGCCTCGGAGAGCAGTACTTC. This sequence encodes CASRAGTGLGEQYF. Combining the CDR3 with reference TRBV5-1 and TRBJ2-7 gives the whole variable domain KAGVTQTPRYLIKTRGQQVTLSCSPISGHRSVSWYQQTPGQGLQFLFEYFSETQRNKGNFPGRFSGRQFSNSRSEMNVSTLELGDSALYLCASRAGTGLGEQYFGPGTRLTVT.

The CDR3 protein is CASSFGGEGFYEQYF. In DNA, the CDR3 is TGTGCCAGCAGCTTTGGGGGGGAGGGATTCTACGAGCAGTACTTC. This rearrangement joins TRBV5-5 to TRBJ2-7; TRBD2 agrees at 7 bases. V shed 2 bases and J 3 bases; nucleotides not matched to a gene: 8. CDR3 size: 15 residues. Germline V CDR1 and CDR2: SGHKS, YYEKEE (reference sequence). Together with reference TRBV5-5 and TRBJ2-7, the CDR3 gives the full variable domain: DAGVTQSPTHLIKTRGQQVTLRCSPISGHKSVSWYQQVLGQGPQFIFQYYEKEERGRGNFPDRFSARQFPNYSSELNVNALLLGDSALYLCASSFGGEGFYEQYFGPGTRLTVT.

The CDR3 spells CASSPRSGRMKKETQYF. CDR3 in DNA: TGTGCCAGCTCACCACGGAGCGGCCGTATGAAAAAAGAGACCCAGTACTTC. The chain has TRBV18 and TRBJ2-5; perhaps TRBD2 as D (5 bases). There are 17 residues in the CDR3. With 1 base removed from V and 3 bases from J, the gap between germline ends came to 18 bases. Germline values: CDR1 KGHSH, CDR2 LQKENI. Complete variable domain (other parts from reference TRBV18 and TRBJ2-5): NAGVMQNPRHLVRRRGQEARLRCSPMKGHSHVYWYRQLPEEGLKFMVYLQKENIIDESGMPKERFSAEFPKEGPSILRIQQVVRGDSAAYFCASSPRSGRMKKETQYFGPGTRLLVL.

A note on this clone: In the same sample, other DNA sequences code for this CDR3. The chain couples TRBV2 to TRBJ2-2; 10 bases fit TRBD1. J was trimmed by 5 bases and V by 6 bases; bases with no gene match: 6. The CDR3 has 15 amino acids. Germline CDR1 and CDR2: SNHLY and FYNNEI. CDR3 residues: CASRGQGFRTGELFF. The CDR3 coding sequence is TGTGCCAGCAGGGGACAGGGGTTTCGGACCGGGGAGCTGTTTTTT.

Here the CDR3 DNA reads TGTGCCAGCAGTCCCCTCAGGTCGTATCAGCCCCAGCATTTT. Amino acids: CASSPLRSYQPQHF. V usage is TRBV27 and J usage is TRBJ1-5; D not resolved. Per the germline V gene, CDR1 is MNHEY and CDR2 is SMNVEV (reference sequence). Trimming shortened V by 5 bases and J by 5 bases, and 13 bases separated the two germline ends. This CDR3 spans 14 amino acids.